This TCR beta chain was recovered during a study of T cells in women clearing cervical HPV infection. Between the trimmed V and J ends, which lost 4 bases and 2 bases, there was a span of 6 bases. Germline V gene data show CDR1 as DFQATT and CDR2 as SNEGSKA (reference sequence). The CDR3 runs to 11 residues. Turning to this clone: The sequence runs out 3 residues before the end of the CDR3; the remainder is reconstructed from the germline J gene.

immunoSEQ multiplex PCR used an average of roughly 1,100 ng genomic DNA. The table came from immunoSEQ multiplex PCR; TCRdb's copy has only in-frame clones and leaves some out. The specimen's table records about 28,000 clones. Sequences were obtained from blood buffy coat. This sequence was found in a woman aged 18 to 75 with a cervical HPV16 infection that either progressed to CIN3+ or cleared (not recorded which). V gene TRBV20-1 combines with J gene TRBJ2-7; D unclear. The CDR3 spells CSAILTYEQYF. The CDR3 DNA, read in part, is TGCAGTGCTATCCTAACCTACGAG.